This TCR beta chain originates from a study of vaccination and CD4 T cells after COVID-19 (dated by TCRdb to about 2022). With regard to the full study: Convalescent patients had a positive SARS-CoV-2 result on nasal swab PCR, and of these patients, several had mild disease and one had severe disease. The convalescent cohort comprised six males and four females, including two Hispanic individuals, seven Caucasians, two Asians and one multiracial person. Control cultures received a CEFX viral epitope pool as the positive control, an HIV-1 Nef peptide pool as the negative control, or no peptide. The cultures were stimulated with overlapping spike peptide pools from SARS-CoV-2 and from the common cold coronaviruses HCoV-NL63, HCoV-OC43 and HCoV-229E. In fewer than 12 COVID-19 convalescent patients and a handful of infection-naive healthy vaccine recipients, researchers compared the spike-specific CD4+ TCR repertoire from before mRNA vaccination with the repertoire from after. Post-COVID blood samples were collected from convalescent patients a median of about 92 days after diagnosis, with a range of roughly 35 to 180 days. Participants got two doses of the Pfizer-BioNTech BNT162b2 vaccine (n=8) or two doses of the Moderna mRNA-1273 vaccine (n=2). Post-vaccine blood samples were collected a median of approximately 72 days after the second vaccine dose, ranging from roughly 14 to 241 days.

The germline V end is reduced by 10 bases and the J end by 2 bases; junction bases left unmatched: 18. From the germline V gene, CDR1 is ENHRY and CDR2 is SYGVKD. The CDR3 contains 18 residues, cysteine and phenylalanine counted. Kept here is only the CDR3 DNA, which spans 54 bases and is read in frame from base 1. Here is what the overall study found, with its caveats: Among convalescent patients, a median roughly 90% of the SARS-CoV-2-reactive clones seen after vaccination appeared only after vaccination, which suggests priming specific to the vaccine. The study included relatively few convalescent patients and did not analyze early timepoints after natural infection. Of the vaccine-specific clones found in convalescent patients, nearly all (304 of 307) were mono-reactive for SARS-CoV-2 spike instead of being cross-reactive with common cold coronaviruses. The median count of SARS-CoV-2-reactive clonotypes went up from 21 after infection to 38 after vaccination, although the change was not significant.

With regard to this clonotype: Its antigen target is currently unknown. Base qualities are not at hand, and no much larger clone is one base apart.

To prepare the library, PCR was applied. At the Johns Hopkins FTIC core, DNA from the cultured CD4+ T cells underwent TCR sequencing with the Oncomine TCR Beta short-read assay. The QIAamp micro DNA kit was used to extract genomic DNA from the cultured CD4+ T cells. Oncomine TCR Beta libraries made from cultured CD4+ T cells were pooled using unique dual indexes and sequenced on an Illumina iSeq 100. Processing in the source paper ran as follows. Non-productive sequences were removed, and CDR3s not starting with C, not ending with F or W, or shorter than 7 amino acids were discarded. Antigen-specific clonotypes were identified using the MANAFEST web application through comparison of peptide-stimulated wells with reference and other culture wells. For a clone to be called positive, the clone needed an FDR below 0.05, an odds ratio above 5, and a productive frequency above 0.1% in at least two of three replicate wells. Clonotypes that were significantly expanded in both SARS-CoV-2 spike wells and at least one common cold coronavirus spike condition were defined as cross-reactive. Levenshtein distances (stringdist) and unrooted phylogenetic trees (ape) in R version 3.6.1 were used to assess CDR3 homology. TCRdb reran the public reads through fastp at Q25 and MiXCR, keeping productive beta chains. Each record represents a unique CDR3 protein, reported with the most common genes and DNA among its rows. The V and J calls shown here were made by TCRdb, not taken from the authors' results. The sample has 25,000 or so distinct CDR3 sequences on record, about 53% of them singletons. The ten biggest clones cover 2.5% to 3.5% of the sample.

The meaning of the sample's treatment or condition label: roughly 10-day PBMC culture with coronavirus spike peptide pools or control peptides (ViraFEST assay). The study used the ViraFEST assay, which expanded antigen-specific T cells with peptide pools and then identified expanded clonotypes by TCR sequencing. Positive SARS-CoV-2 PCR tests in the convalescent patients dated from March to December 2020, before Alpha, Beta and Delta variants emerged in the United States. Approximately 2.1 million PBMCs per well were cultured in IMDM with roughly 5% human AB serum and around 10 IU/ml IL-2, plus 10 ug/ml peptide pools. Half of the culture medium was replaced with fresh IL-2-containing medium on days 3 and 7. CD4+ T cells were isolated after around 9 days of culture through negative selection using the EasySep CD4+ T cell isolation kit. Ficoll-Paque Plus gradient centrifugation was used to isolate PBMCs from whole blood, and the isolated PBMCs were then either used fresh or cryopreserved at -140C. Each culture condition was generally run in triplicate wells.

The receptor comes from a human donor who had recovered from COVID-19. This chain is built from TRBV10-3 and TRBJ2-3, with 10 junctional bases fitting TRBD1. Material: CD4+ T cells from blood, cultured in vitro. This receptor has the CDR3 CATQTTFRDRGSTDTQYF. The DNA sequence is TGTGCCACCCAAACGACCTTTCGGGACAGGGGATCCACAGATACGCAGTATTTT.